These 18 T cell receptor beta chains were sequenced from one sample in a study of human T cells and chemical hapten exposure. Time point in this sample: patch test 1, 2 weeks after DPC sensitization. Indicated treatment: therapeutic diphenylcyclopropenone sensitization with weekly scalp DPC. Via MiXCR, TCRdb re-called the RACE reads, giving one row per CDR3 protein. This repertoire shows nearly 350,000 distinct CDR3 sequences, roughly 6.9% found once; its top ten account for 8.4%. This material consisted of whole blood, taken in connection with sensitization to the hapten diphenylcyclopropenone (DPC). The receptors were gathered from a woman under 30 with alopecia areata. Some clones in this sample may be carry-over from other donors' samples.

The chain carries TRBV7-2 and TRBJ2-1; 10 bases are a match to TRBD2. This CDR3 has 16 amino acids. The germline gives CDR1 SGHTA, CDR2 FQGNSA. V lost 5 bases to trimming and J lost 4 bases; unmatched junction nucleotides: 8. CDR3 sequence (DNA): TGTGCCAGCAGCCGATACCTAGCGGGAGATTACAATGAGCAGTTCTTC. This encodes CASSRYLAGDYNEQFF. Based on the CDR3 plus reference TRBV7-2 and TRBJ2-1, the full variable domain is GAGVSQSPSNKVTEKGKDVELRCDPISGHTALYWYRQSLGQGLEFLIYFQGNSAPDKSGLPSDRFSAERTGGSVSTLTIQRTQQEDSAVYLCASSRYLAGDYNEQFFGPGTRLTVL.

There are many counts of this clonotype. An end of the junction does not agree with germline; a read error may underlie this. The CDR3 sequence is CASSPDRNGYTIYF. For the CDR3, the DNA is TGTGCCAGCTCACCAGACAGGAATGGATACACCATATATTTT. The chain employs TRBV18 and TRBJ1-3; D is possibly TRBD1 (6 bases). CDR3 length: 14 amino acids. Germline V gene data show CDR1 as KGHSH and CDR2 as LQKENI.

The sample holds many counts of this clonotype. The rearrangement joins TRBV7-6 to TRBJ2-1; 10 bases are shared with TRBD2. The junction had 4 bases not matched to a gene; V was cut back by 1 base and J by 4 bases. The CDR3 extends over 16 amino acids. From germline, CDR1 is SGHVS and CDR2 FNYEAQ. This chain's CDR3 is CASSLVASGGYNEQFF. The CDR3 DNA reads TGTGCCAGCAGCTTAGTTGCTAGCGGGGGTTACAATGAGCAGTTCTTC.

This clonotype was observed a few times. This chain joins TRBV27 and TRBJ2-3; D perhaps matches TRBD2 (5 bases). V lost 5 bases and J 5 bases, leaving 11 bases between the germline ends. This CDR3 has 13 amino acids. Germline CDR1 is MNHEY and CDR2 is SMNVEV (reference sequence). The CDR3 reads CASSLEAEDTQYF. In DNA, the CDR3 is TGTGCCAGCAGTCTGGAAGCGGAAGATACGCAGTATTTT.

The rearrangement links TRBV6-1 to TRBJ2-3, with 9 bases aligning to TRBD2. The CDR3 extends over 17 amino acids. J was trimmed by 2 bases and V by 2 bases; bases with no gene match: 8. CDR1 is MNHNS, CDR2 SASEGT, per germline. The CDR3 bases are TGTGCCAGCAGTGAAAAGATTAGCGGGGGATTCACAGATACGCAGTATTTT. This sequence encodes CASSEKISGGFTDTQYF.

This clonotype has ten or more counts. The chain has TRBV10-3 and TRBJ2-1; 10 bases match TRBD2. Trimming cost V 6 bases and J 8 bases; bases outside gene matches: 10. This CDR3 is built from 15 residues. The germline CDR1 and CDR2 sequences are ENHRY and SYGVKD. Here the CDR3 DNA reads TGTGCCATCAGACCTAGCGGGGGACACCACGATGAGCAGTTCTTC. It is translated as CAIRPSGGHHDEQFF.

This clonotype was recorded a few times. The V gene is TRBV27, the J gene TRBJ2-3; 9 bases map to TRBD1. Unmatched junction bases numbered 9, after V lost 2 bases and J lost 3 bases. The CDR3 totals 17 residues. The V gene's germline CDR1 is MNHEY and CDR2 SMNVEV (reference sequence). CDR3 in DNA: TGTGCCAGCAGTTTACAGACAGGGGGGGACTGGACAGATACGCAGTATTTT. Its translation: CASSLQTGGDWTDTQYF.

The rearrangement links TRBV7-9 to TRBJ2-1; possible D gene TRBD2, 5 bases. The length of the CDR3 is 12 residues. In germline, CDR1 is SEHNR, CDR2 FQNEAQ (reference sequence). V was cut by 1 base and J by 11 bases, with 9 bases left in between. CDR3 loop: CASSLGEIQQFF. The CDR3 DNA is TGTGCCAGCAGCTTAGGGGAGATCCAGCAGTTCTTC. Combining the CDR3 with reference TRBV7-9 and TRBJ2-1 gives the whole variable domain DTGVSQNPRHKITKRGQNVTFRCDPISEHNRLYWYRQTLGQGPEFLTYFQNEAQLEKSRLLSDRFSAERPKGSFSTLEIQRTEQGDSAMYLCASSLGEIQQFFGPGTRLTVL.

This clonotype was recorded at least ten times. The CDR3 nucleotides read TGTGCCAGCAGTCATCCGGGCACCTACGAGCAGTACTTC. Translated: CASSHPGTYEQYF. The chain joins TRBV27 to TRBJ2-7, with D unclear. With 5 bases removed from V and 2 bases from J, the gap between germline ends came to 10 bases. From germline, CDR1 is MNHEY and CDR2 SMNVEV (reference sequence). The length of the CDR3 is 13 residues.

This clonotype was detected only a few times. The chain employs TRBV3-1 and TRBJ2-1; D unclear. With 10 bases removed from V and 0 bases from J, the gap between germline ends came to 19 bases. This CDR3 has 16 amino acids. The germline V gene has CDR1 LGHDT and CDR2 YNNKEL (reference sequence). The CDR3 DNA follows: TGTGCCACCCGGTTGTCGAGCAAGCCCTCCTACAATGAGCAGTTCTTC. This sequence encodes CATRLSSKPSYNEQFF.

V gene TRBV29-1 combines with J gene TRBJ1-1; tentative D call: TRBD1 (6 bases). This CDR3 region has 14 residues. Germline values: CDR1 SQVTM, CDR2 ANQGSEA. Trimming took 0 bases from V and 8 from J, leaving 16 bases between them. CDR3 sequence (DNA): TGCAGCGTTGAAGATCGAGGCAGGGGCGGAGAAGCTTTCTTT. Translating it yields CSVEDRGRGGEAFF.

This clonotype was observed at least ten times. The CDR3 region has the DNA TGTGCCAGCAGCACCCTATGGGGCGAGACCCAGTACTTC. It codes for CASSTLWGETQYF. J is TRBJ2-5 and V is TRBV7-3, with a tentative D call TRBD1 (5 bases). The CDR3 extends over 13 amino acids. The germline V gene encodes CDR1 SGHTA and CDR2 FQGTGA. Trimming shortened V by 5 bases and J by 5 bases, and 12 bases separated the two germline ends.

The V gene is TRBV27, the J gene TRBJ1-6, with 10 positions matching TRBD1. Germline values: CDR1 MNHEY, CDR2 SMNVEV (reference sequence). After removal of 0 bases from V and 7 bases from J, the junction contained 6 bases not matched to a gene. The CDR3 has 17 residues. The CDR3 DNA sequence: TGTGCCAGCAGTTTATCGGGGGGGACAGGGGCGAATTCACCCCTCCACTTT. This sequence encodes CASSLSGGTGANSPLHF.

This clonotype turned up a few times. The chain combines TRBV12-3 or TRBV12-4 with TRBJ1-5; 7 bases fit TRBD1. V shed 6 bases and J 2 bases; nucleotides not matched to a gene: 10. The CDR3 spans 16 residues. The CDR3 loop reads CASSRLSQGGNQPQHF. CDR3 in DNA: TGTGCCAGCAGCCGGCTCAGTCAGGGGGGCAATCAGCCCCAGCATTTT.

V usage is TRBV6-2 or TRBV6-3 and J usage is TRBJ1-1; 11 nucleotides match TRBD1. CDR3 length: 12 amino acids. Germline trimming cut 5 bases from V and 10 bases from J; bases unmatched to any gene: 3. Germline loops: CDR1 MNHEY, CDR2 SVGEGT. The CDR3: CASSPDRGLAFF. CDR3 nucleotide sequence: TGTGCCAGCAGTCCGGACAGGGGGCTAGCTTTCTTT.

The table lists this clonotype with a few counts. J is TRBJ2-5 and V is TRBV21-1; the table calls TRBD1, which could not be checked here. TRBV21-1 is designated a pseudogene. This CDR3 region has 15 residues. CDR3 sequence reads: CASSKVGTDQETQYF. CDR3 coding DNA: TGTGCCAGCAGCAAAGTCGGGACAGACCAAGAGACCCAGTACTTC.

CDR3 DNA: TGTGCCACCAGCAGAGTGACCGGGGTCGAAGCTTTCTTT. Protein product: CATSRVTGVEAFF. The rearrangement joins TRBV15 to TRBJ1-1; D is uncertain. V was cut by 1 base and J by 8 bases, with 11 bases left in between. The CDR3 is made up of 13 amino acids. CDR1 is LNHNV, CDR2 YYDKDF, per germline (reference sequence).

This clonotype was seen a handful of times. This chain connects TRBV27 to TRBJ1-4; TRBD1 aligns across 11 bases. After removal of 8 bases from V and 8 bases from J, the junction contained 10 bases not matched to a gene. The CDR3 is 15 amino acids. From germline, CDR1 is MNHEY and CDR2 SMNVEV (reference sequence). The CDR3 sequence: CASFAPGQGVEKLFF. CDR3 DNA: TGTGCCAGCTTTGCTCCGGGACAGGGGGTAGAAAAACTGTTTTTT. The complete variable domain, with remaining parts taken from reference TRBV27 and TRBJ1-4, reads EAQVTQNPRYLITVTGKKLTVTCSQNMNHEYMSWYRQDPGLGLRQIYYSMNVEVTDKGDVPEGYKVSRKEKRNFPLILESPSPNQTSLYFCASFAPGQGVEKLFFGSGTQLSVL.